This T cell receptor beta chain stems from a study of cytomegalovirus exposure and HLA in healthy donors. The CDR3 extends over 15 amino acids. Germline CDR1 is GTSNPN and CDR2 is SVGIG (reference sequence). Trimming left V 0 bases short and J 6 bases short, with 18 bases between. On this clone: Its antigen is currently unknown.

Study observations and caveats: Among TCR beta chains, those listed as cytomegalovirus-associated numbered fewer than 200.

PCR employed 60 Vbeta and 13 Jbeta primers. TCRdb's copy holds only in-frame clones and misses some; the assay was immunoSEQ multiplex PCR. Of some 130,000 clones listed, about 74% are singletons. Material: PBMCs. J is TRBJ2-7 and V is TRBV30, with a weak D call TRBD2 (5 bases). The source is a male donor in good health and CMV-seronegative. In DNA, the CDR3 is TGTGCCTGGAGTGTTACGGCGATACGGGGTGGCGAGCAGTACTTC. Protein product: CAWSVTAIRGGEQYF.